This TCR beta chain derives from a study of T-cell reconstitution after alpha-beta-depleted transplantation in children. Study conclusions and caveats: When one year had passed after transplant, most T-cell counts and diversity came from newly produced T cells. Surviving recipient T cells and thymic progenitors produced the high day-60 TCRbeta diversity seen in some patients. By about two months after transplant, alpha-beta T cells reportedly arose from several hundred graft clones that had expanded.

Construction of the TCRbeta library involved unique molecular identifiers. TCRdb used MiXCR to reprocess the PCR reads, holding one entry per CDR3 protein. The sample gives approximately 500,000 distinct CDR3 sequences, more than 9% of which show up once; 2% to 2.5% is in the top ten. This clonotype was counted between two and nine times. As yet, its antigen is unknown. The CDR3 consists of 14 residues. The V gene's germline CDR1 is SGHRS and CDR2 YFSETQ. The junction had 10 bases not matched to a gene; V was cut back by 6 bases and J by 8 bases. The source was PBMCs, collected before TCRalphabeta/CD19-depleted stem cell transplant. The chain couples TRBV5-1 to TRBJ1-2, with 10 nucleotides matching TRBD1. The TCR comes from a child between 2 and 9 years old with inherited bone marrow failure, due to receive a stem cell transplant. The CDR3 is CASTPLDRGGGYTF. As DNA, the CDR3 is TGCGCCAGCACCCCCCTGGACAGGGGGGGAGGCTACACCTTC.